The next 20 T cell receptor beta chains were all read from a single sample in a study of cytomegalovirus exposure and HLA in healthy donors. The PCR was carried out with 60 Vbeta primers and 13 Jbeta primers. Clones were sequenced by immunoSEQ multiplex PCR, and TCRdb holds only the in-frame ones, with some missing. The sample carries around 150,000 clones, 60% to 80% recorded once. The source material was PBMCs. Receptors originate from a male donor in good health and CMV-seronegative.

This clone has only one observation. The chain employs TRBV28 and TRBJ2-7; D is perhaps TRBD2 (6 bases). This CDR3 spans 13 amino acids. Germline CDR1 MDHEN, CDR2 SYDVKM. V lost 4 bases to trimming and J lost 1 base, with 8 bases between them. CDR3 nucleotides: TGTGCCAGCAGTTCCGGGGGTTCCTACGAGCAGTACTTC. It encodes CASSSGGSYEQYF.

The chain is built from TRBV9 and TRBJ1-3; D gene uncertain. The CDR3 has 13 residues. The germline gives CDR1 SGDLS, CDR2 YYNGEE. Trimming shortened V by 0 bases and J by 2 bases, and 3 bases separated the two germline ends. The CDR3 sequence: CASSVATGNTIYF. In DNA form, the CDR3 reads TGTGCCAGCAGCGTAGCTACTGGAAACACCATATATTTT.

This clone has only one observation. DNA of the CDR3: TGTGCCAGCAGCTTTTCCCCTTCGGGAGGGCTAGCTTTCTTT. Amino acids: CASSFSPSGGLAFF. The chain employs TRBV5-6 and TRBJ1-1; D ambiguous. The CDR3 loop spans 14 amino acids. Germline CDR1 is SGHDT and CDR2 is YYEEEE. V gave up 2 bases and J gave up 10 bases, with 18 bases separating them.

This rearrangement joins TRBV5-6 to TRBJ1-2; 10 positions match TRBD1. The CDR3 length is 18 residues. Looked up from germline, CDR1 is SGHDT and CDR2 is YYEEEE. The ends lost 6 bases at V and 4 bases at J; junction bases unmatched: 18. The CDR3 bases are TGTGCCAGCACTACCCTGAATCTGGGACAGGGGTCTGGCTATGGCTACACCTTC. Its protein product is CASTTLNLGQGSGYGYTF.

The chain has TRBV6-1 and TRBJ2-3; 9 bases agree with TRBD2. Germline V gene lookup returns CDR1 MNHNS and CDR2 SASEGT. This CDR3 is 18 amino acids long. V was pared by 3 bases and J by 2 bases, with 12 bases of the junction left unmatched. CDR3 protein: CASSDRPGSGGATDTQYF. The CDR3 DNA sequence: TGTGCCAGCAGTGACCGCCCGGGTAGCGGGGGTGCCACAGATACGCAGTATTTT.

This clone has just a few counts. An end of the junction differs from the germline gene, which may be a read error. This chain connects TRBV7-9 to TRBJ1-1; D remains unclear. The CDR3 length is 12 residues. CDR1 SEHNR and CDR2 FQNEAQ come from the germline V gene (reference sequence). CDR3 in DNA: TGTTCCAGCAGCTTCGGGAACACTGAAGCTTTCTTT. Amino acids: CSSSFGNTEAFF.

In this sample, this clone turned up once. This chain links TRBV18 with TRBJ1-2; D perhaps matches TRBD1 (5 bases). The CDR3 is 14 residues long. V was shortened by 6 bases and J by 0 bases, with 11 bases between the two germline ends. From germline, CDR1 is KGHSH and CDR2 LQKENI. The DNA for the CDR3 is TGTGCCAGCTCTGGGGGGGACGCTAACTATGGCTACACCTTC. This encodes CASSGGDANYGYTF. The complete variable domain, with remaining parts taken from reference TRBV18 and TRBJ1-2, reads NAGVMQNPRHLVRRRGQEARLRCSPMKGHSHVYWYRQLPEEGLKFMVYLQKENIIDESGMPKERFSAEFPKEGPSILRIQQVVRGDSAAYFCASSGGDANYGYTFGSGTRLTVV.

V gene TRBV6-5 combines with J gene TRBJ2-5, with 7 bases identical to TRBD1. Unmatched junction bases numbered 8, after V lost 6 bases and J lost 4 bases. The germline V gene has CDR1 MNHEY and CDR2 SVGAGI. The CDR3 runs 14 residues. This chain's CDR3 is CASSRQGWAETQYF. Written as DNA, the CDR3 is TGTGCCAGCAGCCGACAGGGATGGGCAGAGACCCAGTACTTC.

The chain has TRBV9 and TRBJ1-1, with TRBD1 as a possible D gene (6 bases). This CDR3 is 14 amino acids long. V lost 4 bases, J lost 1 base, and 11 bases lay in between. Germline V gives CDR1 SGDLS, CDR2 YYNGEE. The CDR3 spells CASSPRQANTEAFF. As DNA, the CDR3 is TGTGCCAGCAGCCCCCGACAGGCGAACACTGAAGCTTTCTTT.

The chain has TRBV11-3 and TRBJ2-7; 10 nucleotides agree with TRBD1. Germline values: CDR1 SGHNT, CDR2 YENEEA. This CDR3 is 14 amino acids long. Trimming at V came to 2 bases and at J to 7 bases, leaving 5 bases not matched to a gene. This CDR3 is CASSLRQGAYEQYF. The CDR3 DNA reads TGTGCCAGCAGCTTAAGACAGGGGGCTTATGAGCAGTACTTC.

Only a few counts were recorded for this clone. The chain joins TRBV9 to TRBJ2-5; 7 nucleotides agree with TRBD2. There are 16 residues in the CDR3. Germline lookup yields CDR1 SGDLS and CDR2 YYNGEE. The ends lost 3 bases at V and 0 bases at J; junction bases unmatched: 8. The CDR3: CASSAGGRGDQETQYF. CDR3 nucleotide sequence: TGTGCCAGCAGCGCCGGGGGGAGGGGAGACCAAGAGACCCAGTACTTC.

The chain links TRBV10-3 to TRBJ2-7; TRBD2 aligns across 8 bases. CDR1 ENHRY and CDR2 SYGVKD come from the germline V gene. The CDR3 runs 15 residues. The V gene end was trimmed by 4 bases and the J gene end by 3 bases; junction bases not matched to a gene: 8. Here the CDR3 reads CAISGKSGRSYEQYF. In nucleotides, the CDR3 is TGTGCCATCAGTGGTAAGAGCGGGAGAAGCTACGAGCAGTACTTC.

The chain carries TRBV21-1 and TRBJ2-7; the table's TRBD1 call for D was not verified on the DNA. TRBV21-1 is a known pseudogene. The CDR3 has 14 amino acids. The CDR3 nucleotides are TGTGCCAGCAGCAAAAACAGGGGGCTGGACGAGCAGTACTTC. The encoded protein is CASSKNRGLDEQYF.

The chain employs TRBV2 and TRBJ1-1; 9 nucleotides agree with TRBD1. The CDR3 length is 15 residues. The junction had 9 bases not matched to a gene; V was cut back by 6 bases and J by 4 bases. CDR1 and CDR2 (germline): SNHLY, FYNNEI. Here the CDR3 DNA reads TGTGCCAGCAGAATAGAGACAGGGGGGATCACTGAAGCTTTCTTT. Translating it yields CASRIETGGITEAFF. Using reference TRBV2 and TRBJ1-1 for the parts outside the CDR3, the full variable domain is EPEVTQTPSHQVTQMGQEVILRCVPISNHLYFYWYRQILGQKVEFLVSFYNNEISEKSEIFDDQFSVERPDGSNFTLKIRSTKLEDSAMYFCASRIETGGITEAFFGQGTRLTVV.

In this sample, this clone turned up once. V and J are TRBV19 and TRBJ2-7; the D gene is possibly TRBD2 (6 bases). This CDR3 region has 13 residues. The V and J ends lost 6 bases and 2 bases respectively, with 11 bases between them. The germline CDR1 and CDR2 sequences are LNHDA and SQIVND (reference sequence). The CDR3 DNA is TGTGCCAGTAGCGAGGGGACTGCCTACGAGCAGTACTTC. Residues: CASSEGTAYEQYF.

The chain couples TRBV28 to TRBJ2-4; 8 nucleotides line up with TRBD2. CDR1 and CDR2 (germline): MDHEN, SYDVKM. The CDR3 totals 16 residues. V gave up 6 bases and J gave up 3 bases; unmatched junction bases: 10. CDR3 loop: CASSGGTRVVKNIQYF. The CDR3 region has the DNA TGTGCCAGCAGCGGGGGGACTAGGGTAGTCAAAAACATTCAGTACTTC.

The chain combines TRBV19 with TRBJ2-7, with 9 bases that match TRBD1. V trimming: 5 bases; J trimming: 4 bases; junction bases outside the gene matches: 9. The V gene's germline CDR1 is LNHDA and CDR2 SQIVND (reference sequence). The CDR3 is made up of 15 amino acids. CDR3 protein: CASSLPGTGSYEQYF. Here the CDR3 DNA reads TGTGCCAGTAGTTTGCCCGGGACAGGGAGTTACGAGCAGTACTTC.

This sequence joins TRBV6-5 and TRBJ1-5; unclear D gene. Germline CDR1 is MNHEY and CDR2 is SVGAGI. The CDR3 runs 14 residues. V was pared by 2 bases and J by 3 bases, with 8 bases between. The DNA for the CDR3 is TGTGCCAGCAGTTACACCCAGGTCAATCAGCCCCAGCATTTT. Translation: CASSYTQVNQPQHF.

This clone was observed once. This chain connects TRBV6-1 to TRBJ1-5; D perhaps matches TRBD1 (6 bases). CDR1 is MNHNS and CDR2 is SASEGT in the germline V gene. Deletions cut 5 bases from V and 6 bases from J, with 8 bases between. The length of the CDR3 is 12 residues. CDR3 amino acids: CASSTTGQPQHF. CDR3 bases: TGTGCCAGCAGTACGACAGGTCAGCCCCAGCATTTT.

CDR3 coding DNA: TGTGCCAGCAGCCAAGATATCAGGGCGGCAGATACGCAGTATTTT. Translated: CASSQDIRAADTQYF. The V call is TRBV4-2, the J call TRBJ2-3; the D gene is possibly TRBD1 (5 bases). Germline V gives CDR1 LGHNA, CDR2 YNFKEQ. Trimming shortened V by 0 bases and J by 4 bases, and 11 bases separated the two germline ends. The CDR3 sequence is 15 residues long.